Reported below is one TCR beta chain. These data come from a study of blood T cell repertoires in COVID-19. Study-level information: COVID-19 samples, acute and convalescent, were from the United States, Italy and Spain. T cells, B-cell-depleted T cells, or PBMCs provided the cDNA or gDNA that served as material.

Only in-frame clones appear in the TCRdb table, and some are missing; sequencing was by immunoSEQ multiplex PCR. The table shows some 240,000 clones, with about 85% occurring only once. CDR1 and CDR2 (germline): MNHEY, SMNVEV (reference sequence). This CDR3 spans 13 amino acids. V dropped 2 bases and J dropped 0 bases, with 4 bases sitting between them. Which cohort a participant joined came from the clinical history participants gave. This chain links TRBV27 with TRBJ1-1; D unclear. The sequenced material came from PBMCs or T cells enriched from blood (not recorded which). The sequence was obtained from a woman aged 45 to 65 who had been exposed to COVID-19. CDR3 loop: CASSLTLNTEAFF. DNA for the CDR3: TGTGCCAGCAGTTTAACACTGAACACTGAAGCTTTCTTT.